These T cell receptor beta chains were read from a single sample in a study of metastatic and nonmetastatic thyroid tumors. TCRdb reanalyzed the PCR reads with MiXCR. The sample has approximately 12,000 clones; roughly 21% are singletons. Sequenced input: adjacent normal tissue. These receptors came from a female donor with papillary thyroid cancer or a benign thyroid nodule (not recorded which). Some clones in this sample may be carry-over from other donors' samples. CDR3s include the opening cysteine and the closing phenylalanine or tryptophan. The order of the fields is clone size, V gene, J gene, D gene, CDR3 protein, CDR3 DNA. D genes are given only for firm matches. Not all rows give a size; the values are once, few, many and, for expanded clones, a class.

clone size: NA
V gene: TRBV4-1
J gene: TRBJ2-7
D gene: TRBD2
CDR3 protein: CASSQVIGEGYEQYF
CDR3 DNA: TGCGCCAGCAGCCAAGTAATAGGGGAGGGCTACGAGCAGTACTTC

clone size: NA
V gene: TRBV5-1
J gene: TRBJ2-7
D gene: TRBD2
CDR3 protein: CASSLPRGREEYYEQYF
CDR3 DNA: TGCGCCAGCAGCCTGCCTCGTGGGCGGGAGGAATACTACGAGCAGTACTTC

clone size: few
V gene: TRBV6-2/TRBV6-3
J gene: TRBJ1-1
D gene: NA
CDR3 protein: CASSQVLNTEAFF
CDR3 DNA: TGTGCCAGCAGCCAGGTCCTGAACACTGAAGCTTTCTTT

clone size: NA
V gene: TRBV30
J gene: TRBJ2-1
D gene: NA
CDR3 protein: CAWSTWGANNEQFF
CDR3 DNA: TGTGCCTGGAGTACTTGGGGAGCCAACAATGAGCAGTTCTTC

clone size: few
V gene: TRBV10-3
J gene: TRBJ2-3
D gene: TRBD2
CDR3 protein: CAISEELAGSDTQYF
CDR3 DNA: TGTGCCATCAGTGAGGAGCTAGCGGGATCAGATACGCAGTATTTT

clone size: NA
V gene: TRBV18
J gene: TRBJ2-5
D gene: NA
CDR3 protein: CASSNYRPTQETQYF
CDR3 DNA: TGTGCCAGCTCAAACTATCGGCCTACCCAAGAGACCCAGTACTTC

clone size: NA
V gene: TRBV24-1
J gene: TRBJ2-7
D gene: NA
CDR3 protein: CATSERCDEQYF
CDR3 DNA: TGTGCCACCAGTGAAAGGTGTGACGAGCAGTACTTC

clone size: few
V gene: TRBV10-3
J gene: TRBJ1-4
D gene: TRBD1
CDR3 protein: CAIREETGAVGKLFF
CDR3 DNA: TGTGCCATCAGAGAGGAGACAGGGGCAGTTGGAAAACTGTTTTTT

clone size: medium-sized
V gene: TRBV11-3
J gene: TRBJ2-5
D gene: TRBD1
CDR3 protein: CASSFRTGFQTQYF
CDR3 DNA: TGTGCCAGCAGCTTTAGGACAGGGTTTCAGACCCAGTACTTC

clone size: NA
V gene: TRBV20-1
J gene: TRBJ1-1
D gene: NA
CDR3 protein: CSARDRALTEAFF
CDR3 DNA: TGCAGTGCTAGAGACAGGGCCTTAACTGAAGCTTTCTTT

clone size: many
V gene: TRBV4-1
J gene: TRBJ2-7
D gene: NA
CDR3 protein: CASSQDVNYEQYF
CDR3 DNA: TGCGCCAGCAGCCAAGATGTTAACTACGAGCAGTACTTC

clone size: many
V gene: TRBV5-1
J gene: TRBJ1-5
D gene: TRBD1
CDR3 protein: CARTGDATRQPQHF
CDR3 DNA: TGCGCCAGGACAGGGGACGCTACTAGGCAGCCCCAGCATTTT

clone size: NA
V gene: TRBV6-1
J gene: TRBJ1-6
D gene: NA
CDR3 protein: CASSPKRGGYNSPLHF
CDR3 DNA: TGTGCCAGCAGCCCCAAGAGGGGGGGTTATAATTCACCCCTCCACTTT

clone size: NA
V gene: TRBV7-3
J gene: TRBJ2-3
D gene: NA
CDR3 protein: CVSSLRALPEDTRYF
CDR3 DNA: TGTGTCAGCAGCTTAAGAGCACTACCTGAGGATACGCGGTATTTT

clone size: NA
V gene: TRBV4-2
J gene: TRBJ2-1
D gene: NA
CDR3 protein: CASSQVDRGNEQFF
CDR3 DNA: TGTGCCAGCAGCCAAGTGGATCGGGGAAATGAGCAGTTCTTC

clone size: few
V gene: TRBV6-1
J gene: TRBJ2-7
D gene: TRBD1
CDR3 protein: CASRRDSVREQYF
CDR3 DNA: TGTGCCAGCAGACGGGACAGTGTTAGGGAGCAGTACTTC

clone size: NA
V gene: TRBV6-1
J gene: TRBJ2-3
D gene: TRBD1
CDR3 protein: CASRDRGLNTQYF
CDR3 DNA: TGTGCCAGCAGGGACAGGGGTTTAAATACGCAGTATTTT